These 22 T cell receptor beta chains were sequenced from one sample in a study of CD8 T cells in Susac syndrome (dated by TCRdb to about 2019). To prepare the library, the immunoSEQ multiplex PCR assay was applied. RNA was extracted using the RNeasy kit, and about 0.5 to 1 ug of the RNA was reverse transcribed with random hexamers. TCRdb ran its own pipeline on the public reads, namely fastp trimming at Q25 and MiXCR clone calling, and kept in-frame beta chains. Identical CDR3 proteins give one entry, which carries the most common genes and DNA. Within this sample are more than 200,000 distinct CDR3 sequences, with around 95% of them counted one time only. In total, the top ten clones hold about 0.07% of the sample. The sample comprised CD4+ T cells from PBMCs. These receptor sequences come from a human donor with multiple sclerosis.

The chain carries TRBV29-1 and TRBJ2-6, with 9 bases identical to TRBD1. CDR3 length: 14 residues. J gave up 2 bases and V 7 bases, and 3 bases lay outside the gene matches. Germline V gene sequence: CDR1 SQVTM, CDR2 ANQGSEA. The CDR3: CSARTGAGANVLTF. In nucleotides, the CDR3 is TGCAGCGCCCGGACAGGGGCTGGGGCCAACGTCCTGACTTTC.

In DNA form, the CDR3 reads TGCAGCGCAGGTCAGCAGGGTTACTACGAGCAGTACTTC. Translation gives CSAGQQGYYEQYF. This chain links TRBV29-1 with TRBJ2-7; possibly TRBD1 for D (5 bases). The V gene's germline CDR1 is SQVTM and CDR2 ANQGSEA. This CDR3 is 13 amino acids long. Trimming pared 7 bases from V and 3 bases from J, leaving 16 bases between.

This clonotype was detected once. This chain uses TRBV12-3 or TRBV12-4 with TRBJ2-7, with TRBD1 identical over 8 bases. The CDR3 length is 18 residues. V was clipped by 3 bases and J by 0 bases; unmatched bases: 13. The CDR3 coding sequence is TGTGCCAGCAGTTTGAACAGGGGGGAGACCAGGAGCTCCTACGAGCAGTACTTC. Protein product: CASSLNRGETRSSYEQYF.

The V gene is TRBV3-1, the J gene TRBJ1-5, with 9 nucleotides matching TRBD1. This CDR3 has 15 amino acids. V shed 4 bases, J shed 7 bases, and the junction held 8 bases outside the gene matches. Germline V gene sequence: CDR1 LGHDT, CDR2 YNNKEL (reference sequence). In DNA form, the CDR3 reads TGTGCCAGCAGCCGGGGACAGGGAGGAGAACAGCCCCAGCATTTT. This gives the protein CASSRGQGGEQPQHF.

The DNA of the CDR3 is TGTGCCAGCAGCGTAGTCTTCCGGACTAGTAGCAATGAGCAGTTCTTC. This gives the protein CASSVVFRTSSNEQFF. The gene calls are TRBV9 and TRBJ2-1, with 7 bases lining up with TRBD2. The CDR3 spans 16 residues. The V gene's germline CDR1 is SGDLS and CDR2 YYNGEE. Unmatched junction bases numbered 9, after V lost 0 bases and J lost 6 bases.

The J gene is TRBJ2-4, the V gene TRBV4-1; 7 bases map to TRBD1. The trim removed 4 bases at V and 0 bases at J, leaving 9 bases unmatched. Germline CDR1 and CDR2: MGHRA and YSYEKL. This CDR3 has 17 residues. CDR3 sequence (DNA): TGCGCCAGCAGCCTACCCTCGGGACAGATAGCCAAAAACATTCAGTACTTC. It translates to CASSLPSGQIAKNIQYF.

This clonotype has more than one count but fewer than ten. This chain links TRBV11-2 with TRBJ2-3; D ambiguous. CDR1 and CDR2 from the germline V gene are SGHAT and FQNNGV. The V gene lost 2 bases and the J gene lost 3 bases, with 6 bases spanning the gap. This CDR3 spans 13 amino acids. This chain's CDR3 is CASSLLGTDTQYF. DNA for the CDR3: TGTGCCAGCAGCTTATTGGGGACAGATACGCAGTATTTT. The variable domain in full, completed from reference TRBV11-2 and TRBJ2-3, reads EAGVAQSPRYKIIEKRQSVAFWCNPISGHATLYWYQQILGQGPKLLIQFQNNGVVDDSQLPKDRFSAERLKGVDSTLKIQPAKLEDSAVYLCASSLLGTDTQYFGPGTRLTVL.

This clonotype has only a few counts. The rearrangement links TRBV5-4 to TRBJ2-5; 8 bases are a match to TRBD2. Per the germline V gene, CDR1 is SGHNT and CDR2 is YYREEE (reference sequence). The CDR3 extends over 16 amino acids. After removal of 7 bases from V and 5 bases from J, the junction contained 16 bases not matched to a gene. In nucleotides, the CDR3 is TGTGCCAGCCGACCGGGGGGGTCGCGAAACGTCGAGACCCAGTACTTC. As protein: CASRPGGSRNVETQYF.

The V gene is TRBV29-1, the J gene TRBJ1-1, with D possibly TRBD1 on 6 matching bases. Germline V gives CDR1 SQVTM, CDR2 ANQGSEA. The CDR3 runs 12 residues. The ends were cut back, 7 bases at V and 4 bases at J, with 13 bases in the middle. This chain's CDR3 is CSDLGGGTEAFF. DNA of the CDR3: TGCAGCGACCTTGGGGGCGGCACTGAAGCTTTCTTT.

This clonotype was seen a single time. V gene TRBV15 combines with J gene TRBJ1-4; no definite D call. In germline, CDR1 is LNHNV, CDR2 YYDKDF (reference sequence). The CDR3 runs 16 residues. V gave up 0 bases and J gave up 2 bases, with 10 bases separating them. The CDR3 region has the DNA TGTGCCACCAGCAGAGATTTCGGCGGGACTAATGAAAAACTGTTTTTT. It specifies CATSRDFGGTNEKLFF.

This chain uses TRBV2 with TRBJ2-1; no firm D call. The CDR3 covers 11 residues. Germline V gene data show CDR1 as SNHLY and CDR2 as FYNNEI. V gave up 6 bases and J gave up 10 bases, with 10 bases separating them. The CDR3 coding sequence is TGTGCCAGCAGGGGCGTGGGGGAGCAGTTCTTC. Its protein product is CASRGVGEQFF.

CDR3 residues: CASSLYGGPYEQYF. The CDR3 coding sequence is TGTGCCAGCAGTTTATATGGCGGTCCCTACGAGCAGTACTTC. The chain recombines TRBV28 with TRBJ2-7; unclear D gene. Trimming stripped 1 base from V and 2 bases from J, with 9 bases between. This CDR3 region has 14 residues. The V gene's germline CDR1 is MDHEN and CDR2 SYDVKM.

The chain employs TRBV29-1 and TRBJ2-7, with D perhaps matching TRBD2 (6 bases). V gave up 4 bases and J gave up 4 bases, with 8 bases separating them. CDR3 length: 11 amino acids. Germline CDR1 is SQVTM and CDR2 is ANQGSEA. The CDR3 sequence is CSVVEGYEQYV. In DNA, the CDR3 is TGCAGCGTTGTGGAGGGATACGAGCAGTACGTC.

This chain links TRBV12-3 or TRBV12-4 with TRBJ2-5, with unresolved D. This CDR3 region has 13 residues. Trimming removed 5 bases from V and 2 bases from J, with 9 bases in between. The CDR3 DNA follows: TGTGCCAGCAGTGTACAAGGGCAAGAGACCCAGTACTTC. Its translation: CASSVQGQETQYF.

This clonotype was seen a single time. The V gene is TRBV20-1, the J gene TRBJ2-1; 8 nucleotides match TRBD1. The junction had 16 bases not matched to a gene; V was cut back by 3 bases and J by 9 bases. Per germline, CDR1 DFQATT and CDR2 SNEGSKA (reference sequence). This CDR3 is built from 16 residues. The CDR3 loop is CSASIHRGQGSGEQFF. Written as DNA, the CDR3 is TGCAGTGCTAGCATACACCGCGGACAGGGATCGGGTGAGCAGTTCTTC.

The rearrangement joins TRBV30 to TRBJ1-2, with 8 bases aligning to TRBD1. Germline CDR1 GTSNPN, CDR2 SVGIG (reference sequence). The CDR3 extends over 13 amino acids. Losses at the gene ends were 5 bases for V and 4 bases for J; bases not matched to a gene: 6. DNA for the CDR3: TGTGCCTGGCGTCGGGACAGGAGCTATGGCTACACCTTC. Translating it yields CAWRRDRSYGYTF.

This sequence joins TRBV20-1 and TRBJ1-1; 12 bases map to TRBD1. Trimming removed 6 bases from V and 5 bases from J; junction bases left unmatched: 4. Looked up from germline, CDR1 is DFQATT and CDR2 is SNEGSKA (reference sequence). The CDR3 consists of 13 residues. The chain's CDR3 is CSARDRGRTEAFF. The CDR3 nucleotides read TGCAGTGCGCGGGACAGGGGGCGTACTGAAGCTTTCTTT.

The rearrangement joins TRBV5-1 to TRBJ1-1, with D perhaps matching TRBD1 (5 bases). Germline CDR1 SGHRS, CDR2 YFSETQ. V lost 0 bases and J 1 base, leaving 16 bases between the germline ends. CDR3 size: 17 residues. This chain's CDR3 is CASSLEMGGLGNTEAFF. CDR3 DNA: TGCGCCAGCAGCTTGGAAATGGGGGGTTTAGGGAACACTGAAGCTTTCTTT.

CDR3 coding DNA: TGTGCCAGTAGTATAGTCTCTGAAGCTTTCTTT. Protein product: CASSIVSEAFF. J is TRBJ1-1 and V is TRBV19; D is undetermined. V was shortened by 1 base and J by 6 bases, with 3 bases between the two germline ends. This CDR3 has 11 amino acids. Germline loops: CDR1 LNHDA, CDR2 SQIVND (reference sequence).

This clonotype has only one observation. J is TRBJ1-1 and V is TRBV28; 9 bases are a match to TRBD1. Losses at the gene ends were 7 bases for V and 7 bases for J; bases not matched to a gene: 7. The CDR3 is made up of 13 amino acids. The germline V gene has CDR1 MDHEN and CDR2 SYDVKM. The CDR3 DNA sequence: TGTGCCAGCACCCTCGCGGACAGGGGTGAAGCTTTCTTT. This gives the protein CASTLADRGEAFF.

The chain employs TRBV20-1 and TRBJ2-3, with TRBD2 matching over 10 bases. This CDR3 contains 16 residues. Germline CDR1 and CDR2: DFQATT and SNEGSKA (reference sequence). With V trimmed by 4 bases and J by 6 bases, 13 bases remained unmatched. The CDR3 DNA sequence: TGCAGTGCTACCCGAAGCGGGGGGGGTGTTAGGGATACGCAGTATTTT. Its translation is CSATRSGGGVRDTQYF.

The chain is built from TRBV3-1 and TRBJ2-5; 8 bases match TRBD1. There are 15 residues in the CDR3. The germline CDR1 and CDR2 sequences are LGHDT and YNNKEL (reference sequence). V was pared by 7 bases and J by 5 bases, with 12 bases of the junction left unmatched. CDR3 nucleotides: TGTGCCAGCACATCCAGGGGGCTCGCGAGGGAGACCCAGTACTTC. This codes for CASTSRGLARETQYF.